This entry describes one TCR beta chain. Its antigen is unknown. This entry is derived from a study of beta chain features in type 1 diabetes. Study-level information: The number of sorted cells examined across all samples was around 99 million.

Sorting with CD45RO/CCR7/CD25/CD127/CD95/CD27 yielded naive, central memory, regulatory and stem-like memory CD4+ cells. Notes on the study in general: VDJ junctions sequenced from type 1 diabetes patients showed fewer insertions and more deletions. Moderately but significantly shorter TCRB CDR3s were found in Type 1 diabetes patients in all four CD4+ subsets.

Expressed TCRB transcripts were sequenced because the entire RNA isolate underwent reverse transcription. Naive, central memory and regulatory T cell samples produced a mean of approximately 4 million reads. Here immunoSEQ multiplex PCR was the method, and the copy in TCRdb shows in-frame clones only, minus some. The profile shows roughly 150,000 clones, roughly 65% of them singletons. Germline lookup yields CDR1 KGHSH and CDR2 LQKENI. There are 15 residues in the CDR3. V trimming: 3 bases; J trimming: 7 bases; junction bases outside the gene matches: 10. The sample was naive CD4+ T cells from blood. The chain joins TRBV18 to TRBJ2-7, with 9 bases fitting TRBD1. This clonotype originated in a man aged 30-40 years with type 1 diabetes. Here the CDR3 DNA reads TGTGCCAGCTCACCTACCGGGACAGGGATCCGGGAGCAGTACTTC. Its protein product is CASSPTGTGIREQYF.